One and the same sample provided the 16 T cell receptor beta chains below, sequenced in a study of blood T cells in healthy people across ages. With a J-beta primer mix and a sample-barcoded 5' primer, a second PCR ran 7 to 11 cycles. One entry per CDR3 protein, called by TCRdb with MiXCR from the 5' RACE reads. The table has 700,000 or so distinct CDR3 sequences, 20% to 25% seen once. The sample comprised blood. Receptors originate from a man between 70 and 80 years old in good health.

The chain joins TRBV10-3 to TRBJ2-5; TRBD2 aligns across 10 bases. Germline CDR1 ENHRY, CDR2 SYGVKD. The CDR3 totals 14 residues. With 8 bases clipped from V and 2 bases from J, the junction kept 5 bases outside the gene matches. The CDR3 bases are TGTGCCATCCAGCCAGCGGGGGGGCAAGAGACCCAGTACTTC. This gives the protein CAIQPAGGQETQYF.

This clonotype was seen only a few times. The chain employs TRBV3-1 and TRBJ2-5; TRBD2 agrees at 7 bases. Germline CDR1 is LGHDT and CDR2 is YNNKEL (reference sequence). This CDR3 spans 16 amino acids. The J segment lost 2 bases and the V segment lost 4 bases, leaving 10 bases of the junction unmatched. The CDR3 protein is CASSLTPTSAQETQYF. CDR3 nucleotide sequence: TGTGCCAGCAGCCTAACCCCTACTAGCGCGCAAGAGACCCAGTACTTC.

This clonotype has just a few counts. The rearrangement uses TRBV7-9 and TRBJ1-6; the D gene is possibly TRBD1 (5 bases). The V end was cut by 5 bases, the J end by 11 bases, with 16 bases between. Germline V gene lookup returns CDR1 SEHNR and CDR2 FQNEAQ (reference sequence). The CDR3 consists of 14 residues. CDR3 DNA: TGTGCCAGCAGCCTGGGAGGCGGCAGGGCACCCCTCCACTTT. Amino acids: CASSLGGGRAPLHF.

A few counts support this clonotype. This chain uses TRBV7-2 with TRBJ2-3, with 7 bases aligning to TRBD2. Per the germline V gene, CDR1 is SGHTA and CDR2 is FQGNSA. V shed 5 bases and J 2 bases; nucleotides not matched to a gene: 10. The CDR3 is made up of 16 amino acids. The CDR3 DNA follows: TGTGCCAGCAGCCTCACCGGGACTATCTCCACAGATACGCAGTATTTT. Residues: CASSLTGTISTDTQYF.

The rearrangement joins TRBV20-1 to TRBJ1-4; the match to TRBD1 covers 8 bases. CDR1 and CDR2 from the germline V gene are DFQATT and SNEGSKA (reference sequence). This CDR3 has 15 residues. Germline trimming cut 3 bases from V and 1 base from J; bases unmatched to any gene: 4. DNA of the CDR3: TGCAGTGCTAGGAGTACAGGGGGAACTAATGAAAAACTGTTTTTT. Amino acid sequence: CSARSTGGTNEKLFF.

The genes are TRBV5-8 and TRBJ2-5; D is perhaps TRBD1 (5 bases). Trimming removed 0 bases from V and 1 base from J, with 13 bases in between. The CDR3 contains 16 residues. Germline lookup yields CDR1 SGHTS and CDR2 YDEGEE. Here the CDR3 DNA reads TGTGCCAGCAGCTTGGGGGTCAAGACAGTCCAAGAGACCCAGTACTTC. This sequence encodes CASSLGVKTVQETQYF. Based on the CDR3 plus reference TRBV5-8 and TRBJ2-5, the full variable domain is EAGVTQSPTHLIKTRGQQATLRCSPISGHTSVYWYQQALGLGLQFLLWYDEGEERNRGNFPPRFSGRQFPNYSSELNVNALELEDSALYLCASSLGVKTVQETQYFGPGTRLLVL.

This clonotype appeared a few times. The chain couples TRBV20-1 to TRBJ2-7, with unresolved D. The CDR3 is 11 residues long. Germline V gene sequence: CDR1 DFQATT, CDR2 SNEGSKA (reference sequence). V shed 8 bases and J shed 2 bases, with 10 bases lying between them. DNA of the CDR3: TGCAGTTCCCCTGGCGCCTACGAGCAGTACTTC. Its translation is CSSPGAYEQYF.

This clonotype came up a few times. This chain joins TRBV5-1 and TRBJ2-5, with D unresolved. The CDR3 covers 14 residues. Per germline, CDR1 SGHRS and CDR2 YFSETQ. Trimming took off 0 bases at V and 5 bases at J, with 11 bases between the two ends. CDR3 amino acids: CASSLEFLGETQYF. DNA for the CDR3: TGCGCCAGCAGCTTGGAATTCCTGGGGGAGACCCAGTACTTC. The full variable domain, its missing parts supplied by reference TRBV5-1 and TRBJ2-5, is KAGVTQTPRYLIKTRGQQVTLSCSPISGHRSVSWYQQTPGQGLQFLFEYFSETQRNKGNFPGRFSGRQFSNSRSEMNVSTLELGDSALYLCASSLEFLGETQYFGPGTRLLVL.

This clonotype was counted only a few times. V and J are TRBV5-1 and TRBJ1-2; D might be TRBD1 (5 bases). V was clipped by 4 bases and J by 6 bases, with 13 bases between them. The length of the CDR3 is 13 residues. The germline V gene has CDR1 SGHRS and CDR2 YFSETQ. DNA of the CDR3: TGCGCCAGCAGCCCCACGGGACCGGATGGCTACACCTTC. Translated: CASSPTGPDGYTF. The entire variable domain, with the rest obtained from reference TRBV5-1 and TRBJ1-2, is as follows: KAGVTQTPRYLIKTRGQQVTLSCSPISGHRSVSWYQQTPGQGLQFLFEYFSETQRNKGNFPGRFSGRQFSNSRSEMNVSTLELGDSALYLCASSPTGPDGYTFGSGTRLTVV.

V and J are TRBV28 and TRBJ2-2; 8 positions agree with TRBD1. The germline CDR1 and CDR2 sequences are MDHEN and SYDVKM. Unmatched junction bases numbered 10, after V lost 2 bases and J lost 5 bases. The CDR3 has 17 amino acids. Here the CDR3 DNA reads TGTGCCAGCAGTTTAGTCGGACAGGGTCGAGGTACCGGGGAGCTGTTTTTT. Protein sequence: CASSLVGQGRGTGELFF. The variable domain in full, with the rest retrieved from reference TRBV28 and TRBJ2-2, is DVKVTQSSRYLVKRTGEKVFLECVQDMDHENMFWYRQDPGLGLRLIYFSYDVKMKEKGDIPEGYSVSREKKERFSLILESASTNQTSMYLCASSLVGQGRGTGELFFGEGSRLTVL.

The rearrangement links TRBV18 to TRBJ2-3; 8 nucleotides line up with TRBD2. V trimming: 3 bases; J trimming: 1 base; junction bases outside the gene matches: 6. The length of the CDR3 is 16 residues. The V gene's germline CDR1 is KGHSH and CDR2 LQKENI. The CDR3 DNA reads as TGTGCCAGCTCACCCGAACTAGCGGCCCGCACAGATACGCAGTATTTT. It encodes CASSPELAARTDTQYF.

This clonotype was seen a few times. CDR3 loop: CASSLAAGYTEAFF. In DNA form, the CDR3 reads TGTGCCAGCAGCTTAGCGGCTGGGTACACTGAAGCTTTCTTT. The chain has TRBV7-9 and TRBJ1-1; D is ambiguous. V was shortened by 0 bases and J by 3 bases, with 8 bases between the two germline ends. Per germline, CDR1 SEHNR and CDR2 FQNEAQ (reference sequence). There are 14 residues in the CDR3.

A few counts support this clonotype. The chain links TRBV11-2 to TRBJ1-1; a weak D match, TRBD1 (6 bases). Germline loops: CDR1 SGHAT, CDR2 FQNNGV. CDR3 length equals 14 residues. V was cut by 5 bases and J by 4 bases, with 14 bases left in between. CDR3 bases: TGTGCCAGCAGCCCCCAGGTAGGGGGCACTGAAGCTTTCTTT. Amino acids: CASSPQVGGTEAFF.

This clonotype was recorded a few times. The chain couples TRBV5-4 to TRBJ2-1; D may be TRBD2 (5 bases). Trimming left V 5 bases short and J 14 bases short, with 17 bases between. Germline V gene data show CDR1 as SGHNT and CDR2 as YYREEE (reference sequence). The CDR3 is 12 residues long. The CDR3 spells CASRIPGSWEFF. The CDR3, as DNA: TGTGCCAGCAGAATCCCGGGATCTTGGGAGTTCTTC.

The chain joins TRBV7-2 to TRBJ2-3; D might be TRBD1 (6 bases). The V gene's germline CDR1 is SGHTA and CDR2 FQGNSA. The CDR3 spans 14 residues. Between the trimmed V and J ends, which lost 3 bases and 4 bases, there was a span of 11 bases. This chain's CDR3 is CASSFIGQSDTQYF. CDR3 coding DNA: TGTGCCAGCAGCTTTATTGGACAGTCAGATACGCAGTATTTT.

V and J are TRBV11-2 and TRBJ2-3, with TRBD2 matching over 10 bases. Trimming removed 2 bases from V and 2 bases from J; junction bases left unmatched: 4. Germline lookup yields CDR1 SGHAT and CDR2 FQNNGV. CDR3 length: 16 amino acids. DNA for the CDR3: TGTGCCAGCAGCTTAATAGCGGGGGGCCTCACAGATACGCAGTATTTT. This codes for CASSLIAGGLTDTQYF.